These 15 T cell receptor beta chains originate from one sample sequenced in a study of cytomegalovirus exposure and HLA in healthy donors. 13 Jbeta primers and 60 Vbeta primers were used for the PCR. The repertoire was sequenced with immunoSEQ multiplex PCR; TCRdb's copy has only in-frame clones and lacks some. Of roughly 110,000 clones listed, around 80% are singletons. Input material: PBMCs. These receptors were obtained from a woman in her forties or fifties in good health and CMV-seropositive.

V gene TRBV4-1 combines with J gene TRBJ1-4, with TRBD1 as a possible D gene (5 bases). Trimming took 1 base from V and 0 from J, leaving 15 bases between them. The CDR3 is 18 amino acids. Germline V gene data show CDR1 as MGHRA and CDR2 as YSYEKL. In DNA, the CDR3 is TGCGCCAGCAGCCAAGGGTATCAGGGCTATGCAACTAATGAAAAACTGTTTTTT. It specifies CASSQGYQGYATNEKLFF.

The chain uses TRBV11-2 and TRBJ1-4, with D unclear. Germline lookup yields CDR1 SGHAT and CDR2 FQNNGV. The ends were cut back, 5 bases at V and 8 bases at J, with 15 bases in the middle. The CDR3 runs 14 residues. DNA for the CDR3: TGTGCCAGCAGCCTTCCGGGAGGCCACGAAAAACTGTTTTTT. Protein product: CASSLPGGHEKLFF.

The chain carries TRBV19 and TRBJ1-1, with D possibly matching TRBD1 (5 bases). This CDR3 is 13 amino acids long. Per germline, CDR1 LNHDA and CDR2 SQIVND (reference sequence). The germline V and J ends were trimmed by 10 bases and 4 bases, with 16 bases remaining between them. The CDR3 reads CATVDSLGTEAFF. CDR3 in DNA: TGTGCCACCGTAGACAGCCTGGGCACTGAAGCTTTCTTT.

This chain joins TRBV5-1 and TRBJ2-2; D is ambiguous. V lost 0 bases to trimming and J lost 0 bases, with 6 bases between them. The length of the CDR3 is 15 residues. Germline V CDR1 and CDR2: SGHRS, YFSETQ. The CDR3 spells CASSLGTTNTGELFF. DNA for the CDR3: TGCGCCAGCAGCTTGGGTACAACGAACACCGGGGAGCTGTTTTTT. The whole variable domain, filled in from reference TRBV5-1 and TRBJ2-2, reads KAGVTQTPRYLIKTRGQQVTLSCSPISGHRSVSWYQQTPGQGLQFLFEYFSETQRNKGNFPGRFSGRQFSNSRSEMNVSTLELGDSALYLCASSLGTTNTGELFFGEGSRLTVL.

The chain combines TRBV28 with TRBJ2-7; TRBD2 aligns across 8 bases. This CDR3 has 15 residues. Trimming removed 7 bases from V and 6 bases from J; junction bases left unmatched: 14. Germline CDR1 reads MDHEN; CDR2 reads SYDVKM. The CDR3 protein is CASTQTGGRGAEQYF. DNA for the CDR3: TGTGCCAGCACCCAAACCGGGGGGCGGGGGGCCGAGCAGTACTTC.

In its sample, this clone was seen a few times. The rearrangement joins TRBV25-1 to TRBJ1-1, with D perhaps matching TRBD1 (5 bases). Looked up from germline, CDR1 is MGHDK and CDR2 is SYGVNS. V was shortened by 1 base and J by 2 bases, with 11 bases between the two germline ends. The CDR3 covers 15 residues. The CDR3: CASSESGERNTEAFF. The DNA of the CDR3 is TGTGCCAGCAGTGAATCGGGGGAAAGAAACACTGAAGCTTTCTTT.

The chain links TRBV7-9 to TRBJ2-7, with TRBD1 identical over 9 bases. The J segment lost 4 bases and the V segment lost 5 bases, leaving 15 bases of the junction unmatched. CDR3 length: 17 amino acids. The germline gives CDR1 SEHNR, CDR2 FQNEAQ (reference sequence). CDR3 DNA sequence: TGTGCCAGCAGCCCCCCGCCCACCGGGACAGGGAAATACGAGCAGTACTTC. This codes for CASSPPPTGTGKYEQYF.

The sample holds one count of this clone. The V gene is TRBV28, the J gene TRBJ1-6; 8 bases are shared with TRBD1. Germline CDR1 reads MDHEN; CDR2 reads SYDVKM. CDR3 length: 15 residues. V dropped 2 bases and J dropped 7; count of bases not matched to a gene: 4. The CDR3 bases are TGTGCCAGCAGTTTACACGGACAGGGAAATTCACCCCTCCACTTT. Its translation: CASSLHGQGNSPLHF.

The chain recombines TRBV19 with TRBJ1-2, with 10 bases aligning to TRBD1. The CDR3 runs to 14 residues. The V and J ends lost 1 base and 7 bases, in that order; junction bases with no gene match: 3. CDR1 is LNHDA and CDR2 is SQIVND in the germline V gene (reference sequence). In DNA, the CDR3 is TGTGCCAGTAGTATAGCTCGGACAGGGGGTGGCTACACCTTC. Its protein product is CASSIARTGGGYTF.

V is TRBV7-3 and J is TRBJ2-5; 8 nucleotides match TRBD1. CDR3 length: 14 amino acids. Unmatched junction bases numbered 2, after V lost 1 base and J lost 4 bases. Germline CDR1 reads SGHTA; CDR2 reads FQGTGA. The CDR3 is CASSLSGQGETQYF. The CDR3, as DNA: TGTGCCAGCAGCTTAAGTGGACAGGGAGAGACCCAGTACTTC.

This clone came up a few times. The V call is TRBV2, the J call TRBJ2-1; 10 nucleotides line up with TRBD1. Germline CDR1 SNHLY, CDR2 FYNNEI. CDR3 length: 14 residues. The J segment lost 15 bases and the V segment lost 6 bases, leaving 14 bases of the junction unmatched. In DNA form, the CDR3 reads TGTGCCAGCAGGGGCCCGGAACGGACAGGGGGGATGTTCTTC. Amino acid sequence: CASRGPERTGGMFF.

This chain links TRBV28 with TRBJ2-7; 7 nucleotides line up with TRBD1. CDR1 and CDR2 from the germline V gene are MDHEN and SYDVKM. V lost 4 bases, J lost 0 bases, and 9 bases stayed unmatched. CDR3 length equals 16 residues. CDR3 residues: CASSSHGPGGSYEQYF. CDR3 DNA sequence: TGTGCCAGCAGTTCACACGGGCCAGGGGGCTCCTACGAGCAGTACTTC. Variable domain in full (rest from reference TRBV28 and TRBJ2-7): DVKVTQSSRYLVKRTGEKVFLECVQDMDHENMFWYRQDPGLGLRLIYFSYDVKMKEKGDIPEGYSVSREKKERFSLILESASTNQTSMYLCASSSHGPGGSYEQYFGPGTRLTVT.

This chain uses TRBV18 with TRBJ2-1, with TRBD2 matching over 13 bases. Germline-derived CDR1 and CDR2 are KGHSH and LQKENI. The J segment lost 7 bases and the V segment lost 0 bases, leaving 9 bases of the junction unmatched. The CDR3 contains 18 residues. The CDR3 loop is CASSPPRLAGGLYNEQFF. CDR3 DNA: TGTGCCAGCTCACCACCTAGACTAGCGGGGGGCCTGTATAATGAGCAGTTCTTC.

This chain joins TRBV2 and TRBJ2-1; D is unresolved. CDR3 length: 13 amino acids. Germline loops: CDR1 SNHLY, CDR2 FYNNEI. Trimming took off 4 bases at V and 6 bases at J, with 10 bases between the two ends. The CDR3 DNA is TGTGCCAGCAGTGTCGGGTGGGTCAATGAGCAGTTCTTC. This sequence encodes CASSVGWVNEQFF.

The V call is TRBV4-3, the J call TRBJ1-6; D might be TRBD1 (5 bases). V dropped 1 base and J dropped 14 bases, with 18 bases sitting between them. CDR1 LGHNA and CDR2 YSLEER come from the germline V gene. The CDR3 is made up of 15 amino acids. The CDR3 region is CASSQARIGEWALHF. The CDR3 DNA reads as TGCGCCAGCAGCCAAGCCCGTATAGGGGAATGGGCCCTCCACTTT.